This is a list of T cell receptor beta chains from one sample in a study of blood T cell repertoires in COVID-19. Sequencing used immunoSEQ multiplex PCR; TCRdb keeps in-frame clones, though not all of them. The table includes nearly 85,000 clones, about 86% detected once. The specimen was peripheral blood. These receptors came from a woman aged 55-69 years with acute or convalescent COVID-19. The CDR3 runs from the conserved cysteine through the conserved F or W. D genes are given only for firm matches. Some rows have no size entry. The others give once, few or many, or a class for an expanded clone.

V	J	size	D	DNA	CDR3
TRBV5-4	TRBJ2-1	.	TRBD2	TGTGCCAGCAGCCCCGGACTAGCGGGAGGGTATGAGCAGTTCTTC	CASSPGLAGGYEQFF
TRBV6-1	TRBJ2-3	.	TRBD2	TGTGCCAGCAGTGACGGCGGGAGTAGGGCAGATACGCAGTATTTT	CASSDGGSRADTQYF
TRBV2	TRBJ1-2	.	.	TGTGCCAGCAGTGCAGGGTTTAACTATGGCTACACCTTC	CASSAGFNYGYTF
TRBV7-9	TRBJ1-5	.	TRBD1	TGTGCCAGCAGCTTAGGCAGGGGGCCATATAGCAATCAGCCCCAGCATTTT	CASSLGRGPYSNQPQHF
TRBV30	TRBJ1-5	.	.	TGTGCCTGGAGCCCGGACAGTTTGAATCAGCCCCAGCATTTT	CAWSPDSLNQPQHF
TRBV18	TRBJ2-1	.	.	TGTGCCAGCTCTCTCTCCCTGGCGGATTACAATGAGCAGTTCTTC	CASSLSLADYNEQFF
TRBV3-1/TRBV3-2	TRBJ2-1	.	TRBD2	TGTGCCAGCAGGCAAGCCGGTACTAGCGGGAGGCCCAATGAGCAGTTCTTC	CASRQAGTSGRPNEQFF
TRBV10-2	TRBJ2-7	.	TRBD2	TGCGCCAGCACTCCGAGCGGGAGGGCCTTCGAGCAGTACTTC	CASTPSGRAFEQYF
TRBV9	TRBJ1-4	.	TRBD1	TGTGCCAGCAGCGTAGCCCCCCTGGGACAGGGAAACGAAAAACTGTTTTTT	CASSVAPLGQGNEKLFF
TRBV7-8	TRBJ2-7	.	.	TGTGCCAGCAGCTTAGGGCTAGGTAAGACCTACGAGCAGTACTTC	CASSLGLGKTYEQYF
TRBV9	TRBJ1-1	.	.	TGTGCCAGCAGCCCCAGGGTGAACACTGAAGCTTTCTTT	CASSPRVNTEAFF
TRBV5-3	TRBJ1-5	.	TRBD1	TGTGCCAGAAGCTTGCTTGGACAGGGGCACCAGCATTTT	CARSLLGQGHQHF
TRBV7-6	TRBJ2-7	.	TRBD1	TGTGCCAGCAGCTTAGACATACCTCGACAGGGGGCGGACTACGAGCAGTACTTC	CASSLDIPRQGADYEQYF
TRBV7-2	TRBJ2-2	few	TRBD2	TGTGCCAGCAGCCCCAACGGCCTAGCGGTTAGCGGGGAGCTGTTTTTT	CASSPNGLAVSGELFF
TRBV5-6	TRBJ2-2	.	.	TGTGCCAGCAGCTTGGAGCCATCTACCGGGGAGCTGTTTTTT	CASSLEPSTGELFF
TRBV2	TRBJ2-5	.	TRBD1	TGTGCCAGCAAGGACAGGGGTGAAGAGACCCAGTACTTC	CASKDRGEETQYF
TRBV9	TRBJ2-7	.	.	TGTGCCAGCAGCGTAGACAACAGGGAAGGCTACGAGCAGTACTTC	CASSVDNREGYEQYF
TRBV7-2	TRBJ2-3	.	.	TGTGCCAGCAGCTTAGCGGACAGCGATACGCAGTATTTT	CASSLADSDTQYF
TRBV19	TRBJ1-1	.	TRBD1	TGTGCCAGTAGCAGGGGGTCGACTGAAGCTTTCTTT	CASSRGSTEAFF
TRBV6-4	TRBJ2-7	.	.	TGTGCCAGCAGTGTCCCTAAGCGCGAGCAGTACTTC	CASSVPKREQYF